The 28 T cell receptor beta chains below all came from one sample that was sequenced in a study of CD8 T cells in ankylosing spondylitis. MiXCR, run by TCRdb on the 5' RACE reads, gives a single entry per CDR3 protein. The data contain just over 350,000 distinct CDR3 sequences, roughly 22% of them singletons. The sequenced material came from blood, either unsorted or a sorted T cell fraction (not recorded which). The receptor source for this set is a male donor with ankylosing spondylitis or in good health (not recorded which).

The genes are TRBV24-1 and TRBJ2-2; 7 nucleotides agree with TRBD1. The CDR3 has 16 amino acids. The ends lost 1 base at V and 0 bases at J; junction bases unmatched: 1. Germline-derived CDR1 and CDR2 are KGHDR and SFDVKD. The CDR3 here is CATSDLGTANTGELFF. The CDR3 DNA follows: TGTGCCACCAGTGATTTAGGGACAGCGAACACCGGGGAGCTGTTTTTT.

CDR3 residues: CASALTNRWETQYF. In DNA form, the CDR3 reads TGTGCCAGCGCCTTGACGAATAGATGGGAGACCCAGTACTTC. The genes are TRBV27 and TRBJ2-5; D call uncertain. Per the germline V gene, CDR1 is MNHEY and CDR2 is SMNVEV (reference sequence). The CDR3 is made up of 14 amino acids. The V end lost 8 bases, the J end lost 5 bases, and 18 bases lay between the germline ends.

This rearrangement joins TRBV7-9 to TRBJ2-6; D not certain. V was shortened by 2 bases and J by 2 bases, with 7 bases between the two germline ends. Germline V gene lookup returns CDR1 SEHNR and CDR2 FQNEAQ (reference sequence). This CDR3 spans 15 amino acids. CDR3 sequence: CASSLIGAGANVLTF. For the CDR3, the DNA is TGTGCCAGCAGCTTAATTGGGGCTGGGGCCAACGTCCTGACTTTC.

This clonotype was counted only a few times. V is TRBV30 and J is TRBJ2-7, with D possibly called TRBD1 or TRBD2 (5 bases each). Germline CDR1 is GTSNPN and CDR2 is SVGIG (reference sequence). V was pared by 4 bases and J by 9 bases, with 13 bases between. The CDR3 runs to 11 residues. The CDR3 region has the DNA TGTGCCTGGACAGGGAGTGGCGTGCAGTACTTC. Protein sequence: CAWTGSGVQYF.

This clonotype was counted a few times. The chain is built from TRBV27 and TRBJ2-7, with no clear D. Germline CDR1 MNHEY, CDR2 SMNVEV (reference sequence). CDR3 size: 14 residues. The V end lost 4 bases, the J end lost 3 bases, and 13 bases lay between the germline ends. CDR3 sequence (DNA): TGTGCCAGCAGTTCCCTCTTGGGTAGCTACGAGCAGTACTTC. As protein: CASSSLLGSYEQYF.

The chain has TRBV27 and TRBJ1-6; tentative D call: TRBD1 (5 bases). Germline loops: CDR1 MNHEY, CDR2 SMNVEV (reference sequence). The germline V and J ends were trimmed by 1 base and 10 bases, with 8 bases remaining between them. This CDR3 comprises 13 residues. In DNA, the CDR3 is TGTGCCAGCAGTTTATTGAGGGGATCACCCCTCCACTTT. This translates into CASSLLRGSPLHF.

This clonotype was picked up a small number of times. The chain has TRBV20-1 and TRBJ1-1, with TRBD1 as a possible D gene (5 bases). The CDR3 loop spans 13 amino acids. Germline V lookup: CDR1 DFQATT, CDR2 SNEGSKA (reference sequence). Trimming stripped 3 bases from V and 5 bases from J, with 13 bases between. The CDR3 loop reads CSARGVGPTEAFF. CDR3 nucleotide sequence: TGCAGTGCTAGGGGGGTAGGGCCAACTGAAGCTTTCTTT.

This clonotype has only a few counts. The chain uses TRBV15 and TRBJ1-2, with D unclear. Trimming shortened V by 1 base and J by 4 bases, and 13 bases separated the two germline ends. Germline assignment: CDR1 LNHNV and CDR2 YYDKDF (reference sequence). The CDR3 sequence is 15 residues long. This chain's CDR3 is CATSRGEGQIYGYTF. CDR3 bases: TGTGCCACCAGCAGAGGGGAGGGTCAAATCTATGGCTACACCTTC.

The chain joins TRBV11-2 to TRBJ2-2, with D perhaps being TRBD1 or TRBD2 (5 bases each). The length of the CDR3 is 18 residues. CDR1 is SGHAT, CDR2 FQNNGV, per germline. Trimming left V 5 bases short and J 0 bases short, with 19 bases between. The CDR3 protein is CASSVPPGRPSNTGELFF. CDR3 sequence (DNA): TGTGCCAGCAGCGTCCCCCCGGGACGACCCTCGAACACCGGGGAGCTGTTTTTT.

The gene calls are TRBV29-1 and TRBJ2-1; 8 bases map to TRBD2. V lost 4 bases, J lost 6 bases, and 11 bases stayed unmatched. The CDR3 length is 15 residues. CDR1 SQVTM and CDR2 ANQGSEA come from the germline V gene. CDR3 nucleotide sequence: TGCAGCGTTGGAACACTAGCGGCCGGTTTCAATGAGCAGTTCTTC. It yields the protein CSVGTLAAGFNEQFF.

This rearrangement joins TRBV3-1 to TRBJ2-1, with TRBD1 matching 7 bases. CDR1 and CDR2 (germline): LGHDT, YNNKEL (reference sequence). CDR3 size: 13 residues. V lost 10 bases and J lost 10; bases outside the gene matches: 13. The CDR3 here is CATRPTGDREQFF. The CDR3 DNA is TGTGCCACTCGCCCCACAGGGGATCGAGAGCAGTTCTTC.

The chain links TRBV4-1 to TRBJ2-7, with D uncertain. Germline-derived CDR1 and CDR2 are MGHRA and YSYEKL. This CDR3 has 14 amino acids. V was trimmed by 0 bases and J by 3 bases, leaving 9 bases between them. DNA for the CDR3: TGCGCCAGCAGCCAAGAAACTTCCTTCTACGAGCAGTACTTC. It yields the protein CASSQETSFYEQYF.

This clonotype occurred a few times. This chain joins TRBV20-1 and TRBJ1-1, with unresolved D. The CDR3 has 9 amino acids. Germline assignment: CDR1 DFQATT and CDR2 SNEGSKA (reference sequence). This CDR3 is CRSSTEAFF. In DNA form, the CDR3 reads TGCCGCTCCTCGACTGAAGCTTTCTTT.

In its sample, this clonotype was seen a few times. V and J are TRBV15 and TRBJ1-1; D is possibly TRBD1 (6 bases). V lost 1 base, J lost 8 bases, and 14 bases lay in between. The CDR3 runs to 14 residues. Per the germline V gene, CDR1 is LNHNV and CDR2 is YYDKDF (reference sequence). CDR3 in DNA: TGTGCCACCAGCAGAGCCTCAGGGGCCCAAGAAGCTTTCTTT. This gives the protein CATSRASGAQEAFF. Variable domain in full (rest from reference TRBV15 and TRBJ1-1): DAMVIQNPRYQVTQFGKPVTLSCSQTLNHNVMYWYQQKSSQAPKLLFHYYDKDFNNEADTPDNFQSRRPNTSFCFLDIRSPGLGDTAMYLCATSRASGAQEAFFGQGTRLTVV.

This clonotype turned up a few times. The J gene is TRBJ2-3, the V gene TRBV11-2; D gene uncertain. Trimming shortened V by 1 base and J by 2 bases, and 13 bases separated the two germline ends. The germline CDR1 and CDR2 sequences are SGHAT and FQNNGV. CDR3 size: 16 residues. The CDR3 sequence: CASSLVGGGYTDTQYF. The CDR3 DNA reads as TGTGCCAGCAGCTTAGTGGGTGGCGGCTACACAGATACGCAGTATTTT.

The CDR3 DNA follows: TGTGCCTGGTGGGACGGAGCTGGCGAGCAGTACTTC. Residues: CAWWDGAGEQYF. The chain couples TRBV30 to TRBJ2-7; D may match TRBD1 or TRBD2 (5 bases each). There are 12 residues in the CDR3. Looked up from germline, CDR1 is GTSNPN and CDR2 is SVGIG (reference sequence). Trimming cost V 5 bases and J 6 bases, with 14 bases left between them.

This chain uses TRBV7-2 with TRBJ2-2; D is uncertain. CDR1 is SGHTA, CDR2 FQGNSA, per germline. Trimming removed 7 bases at V and 2 bases at J, with 8 bases between. This CDR3 has 13 amino acids. The CDR3 DNA follows: TGTGCCAGCACCGTAACTAACACCGGGGAGCTGTTTTTT. Translated, it gives CASTVTNTGELFF. The variable domain in full, completed from reference TRBV7-2 and TRBJ2-2, reads GAGVSQSPSNKVTEKGKDVELRCDPISGHTALYWYRQSLGQGLEFLIYFQGNSAPDKSGLPSDRFSAERTGGSVSTLTIQRTQQEDSAVYLCASTVTNTGELFFGEGSRLTVL.

The genes are TRBV29-1 and TRBJ2-2, with 8 bases matching TRBD1. CDR1 and CDR2 (germline): SQVTM, ANQGSEA. V trimming: 5 bases; J trimming: 0 bases; junction bases outside the gene matches: 2. The CDR3 sequence is 14 residues long. CDR3 bases: TGCAGCGTTATGGGACAGGCGAACACCGGGGAGCTGTTTTTT. It encodes CSVMGQANTGELFF.

J is TRBJ1-5 and V is TRBV27; 7 nucleotides match TRBD1. J gave up 5 bases and V 6 bases, and 10 bases lay outside the gene matches. CDR1 and CDR2 from the germline V gene are MNHEY and SMNVEV (reference sequence). The CDR3 extends over 15 amino acids. Here the CDR3 reads CASRTLQGRDQPQHF. The CDR3 DNA is TGTGCCAGCAGAACTCTACAGGGGCGGGATCAGCCCCAGCATTTT.

The chain combines TRBV12-3 or TRBV12-4 with TRBJ2-3; 9 bases match TRBD1. The CDR3 totals 15 residues. J gave up 4 bases and V 6 bases, and 8 bases lay outside the gene matches. CDR3 nucleotide sequence: TGTGCCAGCAGACCTACAGGGGGCCCGGCAGATACGCAGTATTTT. It is translated as CASRPTGGPADTQYF.

For the CDR3, the DNA is TGTGCCAGCAGTGAACTGAGCAATGAGCAGTTCTTC. Translated, it gives CASSELSNEQFF. J is TRBJ2-1 and V is TRBV2; D not resolved. Germline loops: CDR1 SNHLY, CDR2 FYNNEI. This CDR3 is built from 12 residues. V shed 2 bases and J shed 6 bases, with 5 bases lying between them.

This clonotype was counted only a few times. The rearrangement joins TRBV5-4 to TRBJ2-4; no clear D. The CDR3 has 14 amino acids. CDR1 is SGHNT and CDR2 is YYREEE in the germline V gene (reference sequence). Trimming stripped 4 bases from V and 0 bases from J, with 8 bases between. The CDR3 sequence: CASSEHVAKNIQYF. The CDR3 region has the DNA TGTGCCAGCAGCGAGCATGTAGCCAAAAACATTCAGTACTTC.

This sequence joins TRBV12-3 or TRBV12-4 and TRBJ2-3; 8 bases align to TRBD2. After removal of 6 bases from V and 8 bases from J, the junction contained 7 bases not matched to a gene. The CDR3 has 13 residues. This chain's CDR3 is CASRLRGGPTQYF. The CDR3 region has the DNA TGTGCCAGCAGACTACGGGGGGGCCCTACGCAGTATTTT.

The chain employs TRBV25-1 and TRBJ2-3; TRBD2 matches 8 bases. This CDR3 spans 17 amino acids. The V and J ends lost 2 bases and 2 bases, in that order; junction bases with no gene match: 9. Germline V lookup: CDR1 MGHDK, CDR2 SYGVNS. This chain's CDR3 is CASSERDTSGDTDTQYF. As DNA, the CDR3 is TGTGCCAGCAGTGAAAGGGACACTAGCGGAGACACAGATACGCAGTATTTT.

A few counts support this clonotype. The V and J genes are TRBV29-1 and TRBJ1-2; possibly TRBD1 for D (6 bases). CDR3 length: 12 residues. V lost 7 bases and J lost 6, with 15 bases in between. Per germline, CDR1 SQVTM and CDR2 ANQGSEA. The DNA for the CDR3 is TGCAGCGCCGAGGGGGACGTCCATGGCTACACCTTC. Residues: CSAEGDVHGYTF. Combining the CDR3 with reference TRBV29-1 and TRBJ1-2 gives the whole variable domain SAVISQKPSRDICQRGTSLTIQCQVDSQVTMMFWYRQQPGQSLTLIATANQGSEATYESGFVIDKFPISRPNLTFSTLTVSNMSPEDSSIYLCSAEGDVHGYTFGSGTRLTVV.

This clonotype was observed a few times. The chain combines TRBV10-1 with TRBJ2-1, with D possibly matching TRBD2 (5 bases). The germline V and J ends were trimmed by 3 bases and 3 bases, with 12 bases remaining between them. CDR3 length: 15 amino acids. Germline V gene sequence: CDR1 WNHNN, CDR2 SYGVQD (reference sequence). The CDR3 loop reads CASSDPTRDYNEQFF. The CDR3 nucleotides are TGCGCCAGCAGTGATCCCACTAGGGACTACAATGAGCAGTTCTTC.

The sample holds a few counts of this clonotype. The V call is TRBV12-3 or TRBV12-4, the J call TRBJ2-2; D not certain. This CDR3 has 17 amino acids. The ends were cut back, 0 bases at V and 1 base at J, with 12 bases in the middle. CDR3 bases: TGTGCCAGCAGTTTAGCAGTTTGGCAGGAGAACACCGGGGAGCTGTTTTTT. Encoded protein: CASSLAVWQENTGELFF.

This clonotype was seen more than once but under ten times. This chain joins TRBV5-1 and TRBJ2-2; a weak D match, TRBD2 (5 bases). V lost 4 bases to trimming and J lost 0 bases, with 7 bases between them. The CDR3 totals 14 residues. CDR1 is SGHRS, CDR2 YFSETQ, per germline. Here the CDR3 reads CASSREPNTGELFF. In nucleotides, the CDR3 is TGCGCCAGCAGCCGGGAACCGAACACCGGGGAGCTGTTTTTT.